These 28 T cell receptor beta chains share one sample of origin, sequenced in a study of blood T cells in healthy people across ages. A second PCR, run for roughly 7 to 12 cycles, used a sample-barcoded 5' primer plus a J-beta primer mix. TCRdb used MiXCR to reprocess the 5' RACE reads, holding one entry per CDR3 protein. The profile shows just under 900,000 distinct CDR3 sequences, roughly 26% of them singletons. Sequenced material: blood. These receptors were taken from a woman at least 80 years old in good health.

This clonotype was observed a few times. This chain uses TRBV10-3 with TRBJ1-1; TRBD1 matches 8 bases. Germline lookup yields CDR1 ENHRY and CDR2 SYGVKD. This CDR3 region has 16 residues. V lost 2 bases, J lost 1 base, and 6 bases stayed unmatched. The CDR3 protein is CAISEPGTGQNTEAFF. The DNA for the CDR3 is TGTGCCATCAGTGAGCCAGGGACAGGACAGAACACTGAAGCTTTCTTT.

The V and J genes are TRBV24-1 and TRBJ1-5; tentatively, D is TRBD1 (5 bases). CDR1 KGHDR and CDR2 SFDVKD come from the germline V gene. This CDR3 is 14 amino acids long. Trimming stripped 4 bases from V and 5 bases from J, with 11 bases between. The CDR3 loop is CATSEWGIHQPQHF. CDR3 coding DNA: TGTGCCACCAGTGAATGGGGCATTCATCAGCCCCAGCATTTT.

This rearrangement joins TRBV7-9 to TRBJ2-1, with 16 positions matching TRBD2. CDR3 length equals 19 residues. With V trimmed by 5 bases and J by 4 bases, 11 bases remained unmatched. Germline loops: CDR1 SEHNR, CDR2 FQNEAQ (reference sequence). Here the CDR3 reads CASSPGTSGGVSAYNEQFF. DNA for the CDR3: TGTGCCAGCAGCCCCGGGACTAGCGGGGGGGTGTCGGCTTACAATGAGCAGTTCTTC.

As to this clonotype: A clone one base away is much larger, so this may be a read error. The chain couples TRBV30 to TRBJ2-6; D perhaps matches TRBD1 (5 bases). Germline V gives CDR1 GTSNPN, CDR2 SVGIG (reference sequence). CDR3 length equals 15 residues. CDR3 sequence (DNA): TGTGCCTGGAGTGCAGGGCTTGCTGGGGCCAGCGTCCTGACTTTC. It yields the protein CAWSAGLAGASVLTF.

This clonotype was counted at least ten times. The gene calls are TRBV20-1 and TRBJ2-3, with 8 bases aligning to TRBD1. The CDR3 length is 15 residues. Trimming removed 3 bases from V and 5 bases from J; junction bases left unmatched: 10. The germline V gene encodes CDR1 DFQATT and CDR2 SNEGSKA (reference sequence). The CDR3 here is CSASDGQGSRDTQYF. CDR3 sequence (DNA): TGCAGTGCTAGCGATGGACAGGGTAGTAGAGATACGCAGTATTTT.

This clonotype was seen repeatedly, ten times or more. The genes are TRBV20-1 and TRBJ1-4, with D perhaps matching TRBD1 (5 bases). The CDR3 length is 13 residues. V lost 1 base and J lost 4, with 7 bases in between. Germline CDR1 reads DFQATT; CDR2 reads SNEGSKA (reference sequence). The DNA for the CDR3 is TGCAGTGCTAGAGCGGGGCTTAATGAAAAACTGTTTTTT. Translation: CSARAGLNEKLFF.

J is TRBJ2-7 and V is TRBV7-2; D gene ambiguous. This CDR3 spans 13 amino acids. Germline V gene sequence: CDR1 SGHTA, CDR2 FQGNSA. V was clipped by 0 bases and J by 7 bases, with 10 bases between them. CDR3 DNA sequence: TGTGCCAGCAGCTTAGCGGGCGCCAATGAGCAGTACTTC. Its protein is CASSLAGANEQYF.

With respect to this clonotype: A read error may explain this, as a much larger clone is one base away. The J gene is TRBJ2-7, the V gene TRBV10-3; the D gene could be TRBD1 or TRBD2 (5 bases each). V was clipped by 10 bases and J by 0 bases, with 16 bases between them. The germline V gene encodes CDR1 ENHRY and CDR2 SYGVKD. The CDR3 is 14 amino acids. The CDR3, as DNA: TGTGCCACCAGGGAGTCGCGGGTCTCCTACGAGCAGTACTTC. Protein: CATRESRVSYEQYF.

This clonotype was seen ten or more times. The chain links TRBV20-1 to TRBJ2-3; 9 nucleotides agree with TRBD2. Germline V CDR1 and CDR2: DFQATT, SNEGSKA (reference sequence). Unmatched junction bases numbered 2, after V lost 3 bases and J lost 4 bases. The CDR3 spans 13 residues. CDR3 amino acids: CSASSGGPDTQYF. The CDR3 DNA follows: TGCAGTGCTAGTAGCGGGGGACCAGATACGCAGTATTTT.

The V gene is TRBV18, the J gene TRBJ1-1, with D uncertain. V was trimmed by 4 bases and J by 4 bases, leaving 10 bases between them. CDR3 length: 13 residues. The germline V gene has CDR1 KGHSH and CDR2 LQKENI. The CDR3 DNA is TGTGCCAGCTCACAAGGGTCCGGCACTGAAGCTTTCTTT. It codes for CASSQGSGTEAFF.

On this clonotype itself: A much larger clone sits a single nucleotide away, making a read error possible. The rearrangement joins TRBV12-3 or TRBV12-4 to TRBJ2-3, with D possibly TRBD1 on 5 matching bases. Trimming left V 5 bases short and J 5 bases short, with 17 bases between. The CDR3 is 15 residues long. DNA for the CDR3: TGTGCCAGCAGTAACAGGAGCCCAAAGGGAGATACGCAGTATTTT. This codes for CASSNRSPKGDTQYF.

The chain carries TRBV5-1 and TRBJ1-1; 9 bases agree with TRBD1. CDR1 and CDR2 from the germline V gene are SGHRS and YFSETQ. This CDR3 is 14 amino acids long. The junction had 5 bases not matched to a gene; V was cut back by 4 bases and J by 4 bases. Here the CDR3 reads CASSTTTGGTEAFF. CDR3 nucleotide sequence: TGCGCCAGCAGCACGACGACAGGGGGCACTGAAGCTTTCTTT.

The table lists this clonotype with a few counts. The chain links TRBV7-9 to TRBJ1-2; possibly TRBD1 for D (6 bases). Per germline, CDR1 SEHNR and CDR2 FQNEAQ (reference sequence). V dropped 5 bases and J dropped 5 bases, with 18 bases sitting between them. CDR3 length: 15 residues. This chain's CDR3 is CASSEGQSYQYGYTF. CDR3 DNA: TGTGCCAGCAGCGAAGGACAGAGCTACCAATATGGCTACACCTTC.

This clonotype was detected a few times. An end of the junction does not agree with germline; a read error may underlie this. The J gene is TRBJ1-2, the V gene TRBV11-2; 7 bases are a match to TRBD1. The CDR3 covers 15 residues. Germline CDR1 reads SGHAT; CDR2 reads FQNNGV. The CDR3 loop reads CASSMTGIPFYDYTF. The CDR3 DNA reads as TGTGCCAGCAGCATGACAGGGATCCCCTTCTATGACTACACCTTC.

Remarks on this clonotype: Given a much more abundant clone one base away, this may be a read error. The V gene is TRBV18, the J gene TRBJ2-1, with D uncertain. V lost 0 bases, J lost 9 bases, and 9 bases lay in between. CDR3 length: 13 residues. The V gene's germline CDR1 is KGHSH and CDR2 LQKENI. CDR3 nucleotides: TGTGCCAGCTCACCACCGATGATTCCTGAGCAGTTCTTC. Protein product: CASSPPMIPEQFF.

The J gene is TRBJ1-6, the V gene TRBV7-8; tentatively, D is TRBD1 (6 bases). Germline V lookup: CDR1 SGHVS, CDR2 FQNEAQ. This CDR3 comprises 19 residues. V was pared by 10 bases and J by 9 bases, with 34 bases between. The CDR3 loop reads CATVKDSFVTASGPSPLHF. The CDR3 nucleotides are TGTGCCACCGTGAAGGACAGCTTTGTTACGGCCTCGGGCCCTTCACCCCTCCACTTT.

This clonotype was detected only a few times. This chain joins TRBV20-1 and TRBJ1-6; D perhaps matches TRBD1 (6 bases). Trimming pared 3 bases from V and 7 bases from J, leaving 13 bases between. The CDR3 consists of 14 residues. CDR1 is DFQATT and CDR2 is SNEGSKA in the germline V gene (reference sequence). For the CDR3, the DNA is TGCAGTGCTAGGCCGAGGGACACAAATTCACCCCTCCACTTT. Its protein product is CSARPRDTNSPLHF.

This clonotype was counted at least ten times. V gene TRBV6-5 combines with J gene TRBJ2-7; 9 nucleotides align to TRBD1. The V segment lost 10 bases and the J segment 6 bases; nucleotides outside the gene matches: 16. The germline V gene encodes CDR1 MNHEY and CDR2 SVGAGI. This CDR3 contains 15 residues. The CDR3 is CATAPSGTGKREQYF. As DNA, the CDR3 is TGTGCCACAGCCCCTTCCGGGACAGGGAAGCGCGAGCAGTACTTC.

This clonotype was observed a handful of times. A clone one base away is much larger, so this may be a read error. This chain connects TRBV9 to TRBJ2-1; D call uncertain. This CDR3 contains 15 residues. CDR1 and CDR2 from the germline V gene are SGDLS and YYNGEE. The CDR3 is CAGSVVPYNYNEQFF. CDR3 nucleotides: TGTGCCGGCAGCGTAGTTCCCTACAACTACAATGAGCAGTTCTTC.

On this clonotype: A much more abundant neighbour one base away suggests this may be a read error. This chain uses TRBV12-3 or TRBV12-4 with TRBJ2-1; D ambiguous. Judging by the DNA end, TRBJ2-7 fits better; the J call may be wrong. This CDR3 is built from 11 residues. The CDR3 region is CASGSYNEQYF. DNA of the CDR3: TGTGCCAGCGGCTCCTACAATGAGCAGTACTTC.

On this clonotype: A read error may explain this, as a much larger clone is one base away. V usage is TRBV10-3 and J usage is TRBJ2-1; D not resolved. The CDR3 has 12 residues. Germline V gives CDR1 ENHRY, CDR2 SYGVKD. Here the CDR3 reads CASSENGNEQFF. DNA of the CDR3: TGTGCCAGCAGTGAAAATGGCAATGAGCAGTTCTTC.

The V call is TRBV6-1, the J call TRBJ1-2; a weak D match, TRBD1 (5 bases). V was trimmed by 8 bases and J by 2 bases, leaving 18 bases between them. The CDR3 extends over 15 amino acids. Germline CDR1 and CDR2: MNHNS and SASEGT. The CDR3 protein is CASPTPGTLNYGYTF. CDR3 coding DNA: TGTGCCAGCCCGACCCCCGGGACCTTAAACTATGGCTACACCTTC.

This clonotype was seen a few times. The chain employs TRBV28 and TRBJ1-2; no definite D call. This CDR3 contains 14 residues. Per the germline V gene, CDR1 is MDHEN and CDR2 is SYDVKM. V was trimmed by 2 bases and J by 5 bases, leaving 12 bases between them. Here the CDR3 reads CASSLGQQRYGYTF. CDR3 DNA sequence: TGTGCCAGCAGTTTAGGGCAACAGCGGTATGGCTACACCTTC.

CDR3: CASMGRDFYQPQHF. The CDR3 DNA is TGTGCCAGCATGGGCAGGGACTTCTATCAGCCCCAGCATTTT. The chain combines TRBV28 with TRBJ1-5; tentative D call: TRBD1 (5 bases). The V end lost 7 bases, the J end lost 5 bases, and 15 bases lay between the germline ends. The CDR3 runs 14 residues. Germline V gene data show CDR1 as MDHEN and CDR2 as SYDVKM. The full variable domain, rest sourced from reference TRBV28 and TRBJ1-5, is DVKVTQSSRYLVKRTGEKVFLECVQDMDHENMFWYRQDPGLGLRLIYFSYDVKMKEKGDIPEGYSVSREKKERFSLILESASTNQTSMYLCASMGRDFYQPQHFGDGTRLSIL.

The gene calls are TRBV20-1 and TRBJ1-4; D is ambiguous. The CDR3 has 15 amino acids. V was trimmed by 4 bases and J by 0 bases, leaving 12 bases between them. Germline V lookup: CDR1 DFQATT, CDR2 SNEGSKA (reference sequence). The CDR3, as DNA: TGCAGTGCTATAGGAGATCCCGCAACTAATGAAAAACTGTTTTTT. This encodes CSAIGDPATNEKLFF.

The chain employs TRBV20-1 and TRBJ1-4; no definite D call. Between the trimmed V and J ends, which lost 5 bases and 8 bases, there was a span of 24 bases. Per the germline V gene, CDR1 is DFQATT and CDR2 is SNEGSKA (reference sequence). There are 16 residues in the CDR3. This CDR3 is CSAHASATMGREKLFF. The CDR3 DNA follows: TGCAGTGCTCATGCCTCTGCAACAATGGGGAGAGAAAAACTGTTTTTT.

This clonotype was observed at least ten times. This rearrangement joins TRBV11-2 to TRBJ2-1; D remains unclear. The V and J ends lost 4 bases and 3 bases respectively, with 13 bases between them. The CDR3 loop spans 15 amino acids. Germline lookup yields CDR1 SGHAT and CDR2 FQNNGV. CDR3 coding DNA: TGTGCCAGCAGCTATCTATCGGCGGACTACAATGAGCAGTTCTTC. Amino acid sequence: CASSYLSADYNEQFF.

This clonotype was picked up many times. J is TRBJ2-7 and V is TRBV6-2 or TRBV6-3, with a weak D call TRBD2 (6 bases). Trimming cost V 6 bases and J 11 bases, with 20 bases left between them. The CDR3 consists of 13 residues. CDR1 and CDR2 from the germline V gene are MNHEY and SVGEGT. In DNA form, the CDR3 reads TGTGCCAGCAGACCAACCGGGGGTGAGCAGAAGTACTTC. Translated: CASRPTGGEQKYF.